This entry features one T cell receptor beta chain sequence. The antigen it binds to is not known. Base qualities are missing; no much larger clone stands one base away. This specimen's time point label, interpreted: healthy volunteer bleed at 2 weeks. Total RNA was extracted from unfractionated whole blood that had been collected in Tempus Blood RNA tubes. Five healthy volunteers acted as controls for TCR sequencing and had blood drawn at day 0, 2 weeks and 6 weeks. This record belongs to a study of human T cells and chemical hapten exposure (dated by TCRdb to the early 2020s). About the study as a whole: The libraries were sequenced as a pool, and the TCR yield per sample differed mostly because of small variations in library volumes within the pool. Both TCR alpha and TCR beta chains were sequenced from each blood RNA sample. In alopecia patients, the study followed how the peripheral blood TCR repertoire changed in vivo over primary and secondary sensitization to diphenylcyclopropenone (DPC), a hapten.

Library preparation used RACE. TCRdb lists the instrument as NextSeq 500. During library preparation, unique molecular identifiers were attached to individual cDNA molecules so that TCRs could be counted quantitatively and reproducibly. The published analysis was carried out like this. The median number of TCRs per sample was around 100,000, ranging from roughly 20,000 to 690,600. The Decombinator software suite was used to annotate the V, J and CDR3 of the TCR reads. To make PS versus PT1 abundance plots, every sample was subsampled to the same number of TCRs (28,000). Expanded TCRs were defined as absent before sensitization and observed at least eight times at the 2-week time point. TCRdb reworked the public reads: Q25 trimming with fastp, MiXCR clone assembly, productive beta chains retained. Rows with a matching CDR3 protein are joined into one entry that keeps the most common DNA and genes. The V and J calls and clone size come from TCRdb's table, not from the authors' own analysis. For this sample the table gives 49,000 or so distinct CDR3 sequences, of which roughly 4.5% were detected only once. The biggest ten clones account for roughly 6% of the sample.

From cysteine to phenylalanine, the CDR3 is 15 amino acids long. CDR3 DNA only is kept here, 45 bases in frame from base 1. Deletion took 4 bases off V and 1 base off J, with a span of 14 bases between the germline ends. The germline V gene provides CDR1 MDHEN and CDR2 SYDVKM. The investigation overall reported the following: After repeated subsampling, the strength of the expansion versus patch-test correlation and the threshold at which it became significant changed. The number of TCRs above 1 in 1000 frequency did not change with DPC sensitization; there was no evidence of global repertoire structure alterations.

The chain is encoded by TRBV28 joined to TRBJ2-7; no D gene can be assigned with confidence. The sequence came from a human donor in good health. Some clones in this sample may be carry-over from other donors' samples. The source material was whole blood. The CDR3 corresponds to CASSSPDETSYEQYF. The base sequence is TGTGCCAGCAGTTCCCCGGACGAGACTTCCTACGAGCAGTACTTC.